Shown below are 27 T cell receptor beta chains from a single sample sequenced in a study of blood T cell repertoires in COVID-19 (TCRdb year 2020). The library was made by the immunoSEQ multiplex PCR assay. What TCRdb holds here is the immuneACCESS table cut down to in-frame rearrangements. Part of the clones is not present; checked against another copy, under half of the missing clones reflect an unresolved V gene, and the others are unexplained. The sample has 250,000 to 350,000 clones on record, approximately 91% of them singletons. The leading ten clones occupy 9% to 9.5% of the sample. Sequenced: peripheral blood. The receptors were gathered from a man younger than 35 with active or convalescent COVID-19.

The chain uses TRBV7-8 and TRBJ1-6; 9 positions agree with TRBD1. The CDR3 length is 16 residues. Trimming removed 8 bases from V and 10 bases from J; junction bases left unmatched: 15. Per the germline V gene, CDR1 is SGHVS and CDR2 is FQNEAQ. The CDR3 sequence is CASHGGTGLSGSPLHF. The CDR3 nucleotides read TGTGCCAGCCATGGAGGGACAGGGCTGTCAGGATCACCCCTCCACTTT.

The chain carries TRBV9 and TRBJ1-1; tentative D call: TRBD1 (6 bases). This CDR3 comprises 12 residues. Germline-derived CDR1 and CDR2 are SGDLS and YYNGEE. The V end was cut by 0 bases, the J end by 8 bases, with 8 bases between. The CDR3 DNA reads TGTGCCAGCAGCGTAGAAGGACAGGAAGCTTTCTTT. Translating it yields CASSVEGQEAFF.

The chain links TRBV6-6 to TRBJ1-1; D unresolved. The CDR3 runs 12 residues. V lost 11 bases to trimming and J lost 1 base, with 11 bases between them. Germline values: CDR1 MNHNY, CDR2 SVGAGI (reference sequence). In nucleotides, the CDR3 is TGTGCCTGTCGAGCGGGGAACACTGAAGCTTTCTTT. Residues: CACRAGNTEAFF.

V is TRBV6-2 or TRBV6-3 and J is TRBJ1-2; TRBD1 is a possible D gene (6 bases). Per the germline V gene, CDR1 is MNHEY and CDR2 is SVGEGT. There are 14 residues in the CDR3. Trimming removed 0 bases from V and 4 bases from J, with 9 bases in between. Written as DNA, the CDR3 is TGTGCCAGCAGTTACTCAGGGGGAACCTATGGCTACACCTTC. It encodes CASSYSGGTYGYTF.

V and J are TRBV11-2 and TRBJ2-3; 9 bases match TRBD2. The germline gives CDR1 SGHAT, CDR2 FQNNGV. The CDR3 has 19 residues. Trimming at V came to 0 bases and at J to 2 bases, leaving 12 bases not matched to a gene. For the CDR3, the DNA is TGTGCCAGCAGCTTAGATCGGGGCCAGGGACTAGCAACCACAGATACGCAGTATTTT. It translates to CASSLDRGQGLATTDTQYF.

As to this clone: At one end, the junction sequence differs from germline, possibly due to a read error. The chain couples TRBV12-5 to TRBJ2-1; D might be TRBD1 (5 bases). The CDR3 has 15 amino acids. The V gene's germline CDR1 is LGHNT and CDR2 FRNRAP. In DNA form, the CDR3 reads TGTGCTAGTGGTTTGGGCCAGGGCTCCCACAATGAGCAGTTCTTC. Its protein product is CASGLGQGSHNEQFF.

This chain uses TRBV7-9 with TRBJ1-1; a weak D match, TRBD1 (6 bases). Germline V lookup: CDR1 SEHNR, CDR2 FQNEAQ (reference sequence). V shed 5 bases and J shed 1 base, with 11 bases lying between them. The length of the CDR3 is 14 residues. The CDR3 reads CASSTLTGNTEAFF. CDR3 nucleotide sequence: TGTGCCAGCAGCACATTGACAGGGAACACTGAAGCTTTCTTT.

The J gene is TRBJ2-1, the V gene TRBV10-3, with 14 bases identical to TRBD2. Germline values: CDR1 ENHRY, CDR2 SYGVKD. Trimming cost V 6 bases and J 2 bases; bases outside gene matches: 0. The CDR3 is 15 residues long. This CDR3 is CAIRTSGGAYNEQFF. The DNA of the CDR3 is TGTGCCATCAGGACTAGCGGGGGGGCCTACAATGAGCAGTTCTTC.

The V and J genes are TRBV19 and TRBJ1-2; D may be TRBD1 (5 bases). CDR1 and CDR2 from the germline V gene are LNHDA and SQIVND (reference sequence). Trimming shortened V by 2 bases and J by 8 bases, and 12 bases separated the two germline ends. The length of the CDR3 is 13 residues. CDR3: CASSIIRAKGYTF. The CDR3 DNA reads TGTGCCAGTAGTATAATCAGGGCGAAAGGCTACACCTTC. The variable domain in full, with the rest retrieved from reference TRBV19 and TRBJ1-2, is DGGITQSPKYLFRKEGQNVTLSCEQNLNHDAMYWYRQDPGQGLRLIYYSQIVNDFQKGDIAEGYSVSREKKESFPLTVTSAQKNPTAFYLCASSIIRAKGYTFGSGTRLTVV.

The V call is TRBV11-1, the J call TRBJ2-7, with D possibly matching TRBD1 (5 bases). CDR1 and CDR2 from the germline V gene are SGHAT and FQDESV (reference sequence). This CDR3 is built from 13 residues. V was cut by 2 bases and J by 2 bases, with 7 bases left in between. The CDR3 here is CASSLKQAYEQYF. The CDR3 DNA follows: TGTGCCAGCAGCTTAAAACAGGCCTACGAGCAGTACTTC.

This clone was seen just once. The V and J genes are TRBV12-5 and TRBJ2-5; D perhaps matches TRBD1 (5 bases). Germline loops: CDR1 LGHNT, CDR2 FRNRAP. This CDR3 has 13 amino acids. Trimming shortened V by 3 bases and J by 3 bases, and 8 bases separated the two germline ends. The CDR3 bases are TGTGCTAGTGGTTTTTTAGGGGAAGAGACCCAGTACTTC. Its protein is CASGFLGEETQYF.

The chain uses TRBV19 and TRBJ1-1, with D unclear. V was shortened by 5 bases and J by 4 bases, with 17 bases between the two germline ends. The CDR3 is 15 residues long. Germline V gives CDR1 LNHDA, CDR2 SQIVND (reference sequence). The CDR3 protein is CASSLRESRSTEAFF. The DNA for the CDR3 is TGTGCCAGTAGTCTCCGAGAATCAAGGAGCACTGAAGCTTTCTTT.

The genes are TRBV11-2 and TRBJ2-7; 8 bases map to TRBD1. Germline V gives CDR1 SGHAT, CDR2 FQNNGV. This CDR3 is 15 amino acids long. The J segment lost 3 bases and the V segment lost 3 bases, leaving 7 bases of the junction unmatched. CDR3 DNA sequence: TGTGCCAGCAGCTTGAGGGACAGGAATTTCTACGAGCAGTACTTC. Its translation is CASSLRDRNFYEQYF.

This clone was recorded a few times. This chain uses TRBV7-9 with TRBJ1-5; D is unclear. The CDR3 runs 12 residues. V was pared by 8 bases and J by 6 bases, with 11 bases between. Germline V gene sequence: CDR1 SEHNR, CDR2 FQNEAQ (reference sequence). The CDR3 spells CASGEPGQPQHF. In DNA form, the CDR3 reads TGTGCCAGCGGGGAGCCCGGTCAGCCCCAGCATTTT.

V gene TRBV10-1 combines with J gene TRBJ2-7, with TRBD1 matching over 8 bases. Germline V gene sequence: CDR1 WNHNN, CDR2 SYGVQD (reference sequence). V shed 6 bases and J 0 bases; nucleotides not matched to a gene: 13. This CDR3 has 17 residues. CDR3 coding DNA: TGCGCCAGCAGGCGTACCGACAGGGGCCTTTCCTCCTACGAGCAGTACTTC. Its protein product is CASRRTDRGLSSYEQYF.

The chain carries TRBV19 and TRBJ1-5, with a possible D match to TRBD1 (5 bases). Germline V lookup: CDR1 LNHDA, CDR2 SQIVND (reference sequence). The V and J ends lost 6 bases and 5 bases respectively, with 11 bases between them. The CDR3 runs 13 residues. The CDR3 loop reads CASSPTEYQPQHF. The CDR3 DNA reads TGTGCCAGTAGCCCGACAGAGTATCAGCCCCAGCATTTT.

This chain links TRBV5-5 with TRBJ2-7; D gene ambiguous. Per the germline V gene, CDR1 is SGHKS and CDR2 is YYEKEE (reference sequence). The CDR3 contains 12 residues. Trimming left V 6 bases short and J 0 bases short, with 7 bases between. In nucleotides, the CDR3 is TGTGCCAGCAAATCCCTCTCCTACGAGCAGTACTTC. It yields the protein CASKSLSYEQYF.

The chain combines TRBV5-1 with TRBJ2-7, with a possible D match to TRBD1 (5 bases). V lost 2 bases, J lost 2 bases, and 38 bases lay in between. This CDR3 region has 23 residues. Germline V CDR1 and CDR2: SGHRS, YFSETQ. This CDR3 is CASSFSSFTRPSPVRVEPYEQYF. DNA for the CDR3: TGCGCCAGCAGCTTTTCCTCCTTCACCCGTCCCTCACCAGTCAGGGTGGAACCCTACGAGCAGTACTTC.

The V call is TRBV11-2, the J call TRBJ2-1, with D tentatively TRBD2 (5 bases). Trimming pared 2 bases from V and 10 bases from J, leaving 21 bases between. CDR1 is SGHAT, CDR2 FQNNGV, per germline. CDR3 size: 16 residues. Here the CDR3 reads CASSLIRTLPAPEQFF. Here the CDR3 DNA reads TGTGCCAGCAGCTTAATTAGGACTCTCCCCGCCCCGGAGCAGTTCTTC.

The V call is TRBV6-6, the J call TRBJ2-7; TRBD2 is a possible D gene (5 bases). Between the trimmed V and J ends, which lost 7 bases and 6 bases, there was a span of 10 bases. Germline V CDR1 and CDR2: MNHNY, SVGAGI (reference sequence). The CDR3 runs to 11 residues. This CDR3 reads CASKTSTEQYF. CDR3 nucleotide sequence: TGTGCCAGCAAAACTAGTACCGAGCAGTACTTC.

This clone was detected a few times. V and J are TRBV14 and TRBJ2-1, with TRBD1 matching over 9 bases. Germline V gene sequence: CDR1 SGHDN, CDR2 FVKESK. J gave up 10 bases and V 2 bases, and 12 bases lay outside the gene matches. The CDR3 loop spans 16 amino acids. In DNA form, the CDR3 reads TGTGCCAGCAGCCAACTTTCGGGACAGGGTGAACGGGAGCAGTTCTTC. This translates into CASSQLSGQGEREQFF.

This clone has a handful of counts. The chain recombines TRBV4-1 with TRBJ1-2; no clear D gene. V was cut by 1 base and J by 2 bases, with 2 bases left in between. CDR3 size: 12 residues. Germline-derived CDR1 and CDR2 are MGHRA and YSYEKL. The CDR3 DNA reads TGCGCCAGCAGCCAAGTAAACTATGGCTACACCTTC. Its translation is CASSQVNYGYTF.

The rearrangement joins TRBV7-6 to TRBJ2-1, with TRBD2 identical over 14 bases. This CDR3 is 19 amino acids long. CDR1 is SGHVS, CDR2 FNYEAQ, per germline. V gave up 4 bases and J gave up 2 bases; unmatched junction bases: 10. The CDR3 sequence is CASSSKTSGGAFAYNEQFF. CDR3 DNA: TGTGCCAGCAGCTCCAAGACTAGCGGGGGGGCTTTTGCCTACAATGAGCAGTTCTTC.

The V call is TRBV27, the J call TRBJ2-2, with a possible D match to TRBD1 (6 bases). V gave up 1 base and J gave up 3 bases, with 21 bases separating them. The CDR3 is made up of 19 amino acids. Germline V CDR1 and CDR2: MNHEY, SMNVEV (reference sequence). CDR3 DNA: TGTGCCAGCAGTTTATTGTCTGTCCAGGGGCAGGGGTACACCGGGGAGCTGTTTTTT. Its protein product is CASSLLSVQGQGYTGELFF.

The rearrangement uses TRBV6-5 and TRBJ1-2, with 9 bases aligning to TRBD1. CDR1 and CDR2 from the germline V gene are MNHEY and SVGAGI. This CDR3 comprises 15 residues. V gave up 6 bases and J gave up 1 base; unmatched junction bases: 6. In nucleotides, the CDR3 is TGTGCCAGCAGGCTCGACAGGGGGTTTAACTATGGCTACACCTTC. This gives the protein CASRLDRGFNYGYTF.

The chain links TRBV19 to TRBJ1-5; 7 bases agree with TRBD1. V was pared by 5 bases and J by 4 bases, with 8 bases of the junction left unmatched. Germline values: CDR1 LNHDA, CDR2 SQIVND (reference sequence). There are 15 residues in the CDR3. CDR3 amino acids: CASSSLGTENQPQHF. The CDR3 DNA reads TGTGCCAGTAGTTCCCTAGGGACAGAAAATCAGCCCCAGCATTTT.

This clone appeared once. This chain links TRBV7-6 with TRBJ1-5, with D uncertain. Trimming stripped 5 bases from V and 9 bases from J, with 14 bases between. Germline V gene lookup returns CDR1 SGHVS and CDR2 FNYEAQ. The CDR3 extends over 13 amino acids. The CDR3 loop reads CASSDREGGPQHF. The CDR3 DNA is TGTGCCAGCAGCGATAGGGAGGGCGGGCCCCAGCATTTT.